A selection of T cell receptor beta chains follows, all from one sample in a study of shared clonotypes between healthy human individuals. Method: immunoSEQ multiplex PCR; TCRdb's copy keeps in-frame clones and lacks some. The table includes under 2.5 million clones, just under 95% detected once. Sequencing input: naive CD4+ T cells from PBMCs. These receptors came from a man between 18 and 35 years old in good health. Some clones in this sample may be carry-over from other donors' samples. CDR3s include the opening cysteine and the closing phenylalanine or tryptophan. A D gene is named only where the DNA matches it firmly.

CDR3: CASSLSGSSYNEQFF; D: TRBD2; length: 15; J: TRBJ2-1; V: TRBV7-3
CDR3: CASSVRAGPYGYTF; D: .; length: 14; J: TRBJ1-2; V: TRBV9
CDR3: CASRRQGGSNQPQHF; D: TRBD1; length: 15; J: TRBJ1-5; V: TRBV6-5
CDR3: CASSYGNQPQHF; D: .; length: 12; J: TRBJ1-5; V: TRBV6-6
CDR3: CASSLLSGRADEDEQFF; D: TRBD2; length: 17; J: TRBJ2-1; V: TRBV5-1
CDR3: CASSLRQGYGYTF; D: TRBD1; length: 13; J: TRBJ1-2; V: TRBV27
CDR3: CASSTGQGFQPQHF; D: TRBD1; length: 14; J: TRBJ1-5; V: TRBV28
CDR3: CASSLGSSFTVFEQYF; D: .; length: 16; J: TRBJ2-7; V: TRBV7-2
CDR3: CASSGLGTSVRPKPFF; D: TRBD2; length: 16; J: TRBJ2-1; V: TRBV7-9
CDR3: CASSPGGGRDYEQYF; D: .; length: 15; J: TRBJ2-7; V: TRBV19
CDR3: CASSQVHRPVLSYEQYF; D: .; length: 17; J: TRBJ2-7; V: TRBV14
CDR3: CASSPIGKQGRNYEQYF; D: .; length: 17; J: TRBJ2-7; V: TRBV11-2